This TCR beta chain was sequenced in a study of chronic HIV infection and antiretroviral therapy (dated by TCRdb to the mid-2010s). This clonotype was seen more than once but under ten times. Its antigen remains undetermined. No base qualities exist here, and no much larger clone lies one base off it. The library was prepared using 5' RACE. Sequencing relied on an Illumina MiSeq. TCRdb ran its own pipeline on the public reads, namely fastp trimming at Q25 and MiXCR clone calling, and kept in-frame beta chains. Rows with a matching CDR3 protein are joined into one entry that keeps the most common DNA and genes. For this sample the table gives about 38,000 distinct CDR3 sequences, of which 8% to 10% were detected only once. Over 2.5% of the sample comes from the top ten. The CDR3 runs 17 residues from the cysteine to the phenylalanine. The kept DNA is CDR3 alone, 51 bases in frame from the first base. Via the germline V gene, CDR1 is MDHEN and CDR2 SYDVKM. V is pruned by 2 bases and J by 7 bases, leaving 9 bases of the junction without a gene match.

The sequenced material came from peripheral blood. This receptor was taken from an adult who had HIV and had not received antiretroviral therapy, or was an uninfected healthy control (not recorded which). The chain is made from TRBV28 and TRBJ2-1, with 12 bases matching TRBD2. CDR3 sequence: CASSLGRLAGADNEQFF. The DNA sequence is given as TGTGCCAGCAGTTTAGGGCGACTAGCGGGAGCAGATAATGAGCAGTTCTTC.